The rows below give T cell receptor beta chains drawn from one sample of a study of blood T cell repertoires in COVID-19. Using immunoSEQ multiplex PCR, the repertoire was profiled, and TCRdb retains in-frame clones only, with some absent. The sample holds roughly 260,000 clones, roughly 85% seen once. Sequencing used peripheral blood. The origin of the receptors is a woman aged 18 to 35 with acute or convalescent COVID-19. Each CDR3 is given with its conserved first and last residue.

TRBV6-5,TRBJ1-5,CAIARQVINQPQHF
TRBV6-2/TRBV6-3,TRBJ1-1,CASSYLVQNTEAFF
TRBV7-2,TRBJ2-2,CASRGANTGELFF
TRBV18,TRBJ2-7,CASSPIRDSYEQYF
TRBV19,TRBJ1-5,CASSIWGQPHVRHF
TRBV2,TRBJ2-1,CASSEAGVFEQFF
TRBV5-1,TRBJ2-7,CASSLSGQTGTYEQYF
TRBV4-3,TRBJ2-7,CASSQYRGYEQYF
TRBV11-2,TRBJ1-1,CASSYRGQGWLGTEAFF
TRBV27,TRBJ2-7,CASSSLADPYEQYF
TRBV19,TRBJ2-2,CASRGLAGDTGELFF
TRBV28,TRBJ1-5,CASSLFGWPTNSNQPQHF
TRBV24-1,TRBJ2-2,CATSDWGTERTGELFF
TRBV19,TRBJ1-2,CASSIAGAADRYYGYTF
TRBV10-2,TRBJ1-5,CASSDWASSNQPQHF
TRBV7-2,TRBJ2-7,CASSYDLGGGRLGEQYF
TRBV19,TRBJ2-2,CASSIDLMGTSLSLNTGELFF
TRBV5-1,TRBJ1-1,CASSLGQGVEAFF
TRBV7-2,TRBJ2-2,CASRSTVNTGELFF
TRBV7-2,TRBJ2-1,CASSLVAGGNEQFF
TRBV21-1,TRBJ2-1,CASSKAPGKDYNEQFF
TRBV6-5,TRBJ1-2,CASRVQGAGGYTF
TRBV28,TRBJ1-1,CASSFPQTGVGEAFF
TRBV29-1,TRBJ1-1,CSAFSRGLNTEAFF
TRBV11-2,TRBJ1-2,CASSSDRGSGYTF
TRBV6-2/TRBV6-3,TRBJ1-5,CASSSEGTPQHF
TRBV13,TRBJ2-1,CASSLVGLAGVDNEQFF
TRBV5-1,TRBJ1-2,CASSFSGGQDAGYTF
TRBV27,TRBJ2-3,CASSPLGDPDTQYF
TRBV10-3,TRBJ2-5,CAISRQGQETQYF
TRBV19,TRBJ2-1,CASSIPPFREQFF
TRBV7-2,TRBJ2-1,CASSPREGGSYNEQFF
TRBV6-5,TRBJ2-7,CATSDPGQGVSEQYF
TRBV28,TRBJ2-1,CASSLSQRARDCEQFF
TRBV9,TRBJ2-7,CASSEGQGSTYEQYF
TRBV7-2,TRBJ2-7,CASSSGGDLSYEQYF
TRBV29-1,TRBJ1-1,CSVEGTGGTEAFF
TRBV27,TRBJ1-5,CASSSGNSNQPQHF
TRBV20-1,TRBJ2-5,CSASDQLQETQYF
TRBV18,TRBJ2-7,CASSQGQGADEQYF
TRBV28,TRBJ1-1,CASSLSGVAFF
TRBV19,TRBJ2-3,CASRLADTQYF
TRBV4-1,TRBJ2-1,CASSQDSGYMYNEQFF
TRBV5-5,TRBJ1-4,CASSPDWEKLFF
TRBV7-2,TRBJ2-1,CASRPTSGSSNEQFF
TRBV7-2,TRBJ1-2,CASSLGPQNNYGYTF
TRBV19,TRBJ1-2,CASSGDRSGGYTF
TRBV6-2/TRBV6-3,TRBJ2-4,CASSNGLAGGLGKNIQYF
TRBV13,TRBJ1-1,CASSLAWTGMNTEAFF
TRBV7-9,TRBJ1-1,CASSSLTGGAEAFF
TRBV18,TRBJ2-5,CASSPDGGEKYQETQYF
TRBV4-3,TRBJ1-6,CASRLDRALISPLHF
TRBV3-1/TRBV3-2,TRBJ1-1,CASSHGHASTYNTEAFF
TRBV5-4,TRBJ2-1,CASSLGLAGGVSSYNEQFF